Each of the 14 T cell receptor beta chains below was sequenced from the same sample in a study of cytomegalovirus exposure and HLA in healthy donors. Vbeta (60) and Jbeta (13) primers were used in the PCR. Repertoires were generated with immunoSEQ multiplex PCR, while TCRdb's copy carries only in-frame clones and drops some. The repertoire holds 150,000 or so clones, approximately 74% seen once, with approximately 7.8% in the top ten. The sequencing sample was made of PBMCs. Receptors originate from a male donor in good health and CMV-seronegative.

The chain employs TRBV4-3 and TRBJ1-2; D is perhaps TRBD1 (5 bases). The germline CDR1 and CDR2 sequences are LGHNA and YSLEER. Trimming took off 4 bases at V and 0 bases at J, with 12 bases between the two ends. The CDR3 has 15 amino acids. The DNA for the CDR3 is TGCGCCAGCAGCCCGGATGGGGGGGCTAACTATGGCTACACCTTC. Amino acid sequence: CASSPDGGANYGYTF.

This sequence joins TRBV27 and TRBJ2-7; a possible D gene is TRBD1 (6 bases). Germline loops: CDR1 MNHEY, CDR2 SMNVEV (reference sequence). V was shortened by 2 bases and J by 0 bases, with 8 bases between the two germline ends. This CDR3 is 14 amino acids long. In DNA, the CDR3 is TGTGCCAGCAGTTTAACAGGGAACTCCTACGAGCAGTACTTC. This translates into CASSLTGNSYEQYF.

The gene calls are TRBV7-8 and TRBJ2-1; TRBD2 aligns across 12 bases. V was clipped by 5 bases and J by 9 bases; unmatched bases: 14. The CDR3 contains 17 residues. The germline V gene has CDR1 SGHVS and CDR2 FQNEAQ. In nucleotides, the CDR3 is TGTGCCAGCAGCGGGAGCGGGCTAGCGGGGGGGCCGGGTGAGCAGTTCTTC. This codes for CASSGSGLAGGPGEQFF. The whole variable domain, remainder taken from reference TRBV7-8 and TRBJ2-1, is GAGVSQSPRYKVAKRGQDVALRCDPISGHVSLFWYQQALGQGPEFLTYFQNEAQLDKSGLPSDRFFAERPEGSVSTLKIQRTQQEDSAVYLCASSGSGLAGGPGEQFFGPGTRLTVL.

This chain connects TRBV2 to TRBJ2-3; 7 positions match TRBD2. CDR3 size: 14 residues. V shed 6 bases and J 6 bases; nucleotides not matched to a gene: 9. Per germline, CDR1 SNHLY and CDR2 FYNNEI. In DNA form, the CDR3 reads TGTGCCAGCAGAGTAAGACTAGCTGGTGATACGCAGTATTTT. Translation gives CASRVRLAGDTQYF.

The chain has TRBV6-5 and TRBJ2-1; the match to TRBD2 covers 13 bases. J was trimmed by 5 bases and V by 6 bases; bases with no gene match: 4. The CDR3 has 15 amino acids. Germline V gene sequence: CDR1 MNHEY, CDR2 SVGAGI. The CDR3 coding sequence is TGTGCCAGCAGGCGACTAGCGGGGGGTCACAATGAGCAGTTCTTC. Protein: CASRRLAGGHNEQFF.

The chain combines TRBV4-1 with TRBJ2-7, with 8 bases identical to TRBD1. The V gene end was trimmed by 1 base and the J gene end by 6 bases; junction bases not matched to a gene: 2. The CDR3 length is 13 residues. In germline, CDR1 is MGHRA, CDR2 YSYEKL. The CDR3 DNA sequence: TGCGCCAGCAGCCAAGTGGACAGGGCCGAGCAGTACTTC. It translates to CASSQVDRAEQYF.

V is TRBV5-1 and J is TRBJ2-2; TRBD2 agrees at 15 bases. This CDR3 spans 20 amino acids. Germline assignment: CDR1 SGHRS and CDR2 YFSETQ. V dropped 0 bases and J dropped 3; count of bases not matched to a gene: 9. CDR3 in DNA: TGCGCCAGCAGCTTGGCGGGACTAGCGGGAGGCGGTTTGCACACCGGGGAGCTGTTTTTT. It yields the protein CASSLAGLAGGGLHTGELFF.

This sequence joins TRBV5-1 and TRBJ1-1; 10 bases line up with TRBD1. The V gene end was trimmed by 1 base and the J gene end by 4 bases; junction bases not matched to a gene: 7. Germline CDR1 reads SGHRS; CDR2 reads YFSETQ. This CDR3 comprises 16 residues. The CDR3 loop reads CASSLSTGGLGTEAFF. The CDR3 DNA is TGCGCCAGCAGCTTGTCGACAGGGGGCTTGGGCACTGAAGCTTTCTTT.

This clone showed up just a few times. This rearrangement joins TRBV20-1 to TRBJ1-2; D gene unclear. Deletions cut 5 bases from V and 8 bases from J, with 12 bases between. The CDR3 is 11 amino acids. Germline-derived CDR1 and CDR2 are DFQATT and SNEGSKA (reference sequence). The CDR3 region is CSAHLEGGYTF. CDR3 coding DNA: TGCAGTGCTCACCTCGAGGGCGGCTACACCTTC.

The V gene is TRBV11-3, the J gene TRBJ1-1, with D maybe TRBD1 (6 bases). CDR3 size: 12 residues. Trimming removed 4 bases at V and 6 bases at J, with 9 bases between. Germline lookup yields CDR1 SGHNT and CDR2 YENEEA. The CDR3 reads CASSSSGAEAFF. The CDR3 DNA reads as TGTGCCAGCAGCTCGTCAGGGGCTGAAGCTTTCTTT.

The rearrangement uses TRBV6-5 and TRBJ1-2; a weak D match, TRBD1 (5 bases). The CDR3 contains 13 residues. In germline, CDR1 is MNHEY, CDR2 SVGAGI. Trimming pared 5 bases from V and 7 bases from J, leaving 14 bases between. The CDR3 nucleotides read TGTGCCAGCAGTCCAAGACAGTCAGGTGGCTACACCTTC. Translation gives CASSPRQSGGYTF.

This clone occurred a few times. This chain links TRBV5-1 with TRBJ1-1, with TRBD1 matching over 9 bases. Germline V gene sequence: CDR1 SGHRS, CDR2 YFSETQ. CDR3 length equals 18 residues. The J segment lost 3 bases and the V segment lost 2 bases, leaving 14 bases of the junction unmatched. The CDR3 is CASSFGHNAGTGHTEAFF. In DNA form, the CDR3 reads TGCGCCAGCAGCTTTGGGCACAACGCAGGGACAGGGCACACTGAAGCTTTCTTT.

The chain couples TRBV2 to TRBJ2-5, with 7 bases that match TRBD1. V trimming: 6 bases; J trimming: 4 bases; junction bases outside the gene matches: 8. Germline-derived CDR1 and CDR2 are SNHLY and FYNNEI. This CDR3 comprises 14 residues. This chain's CDR3 is CASSRLRGRETQYF. CDR3 in DNA: TGTGCCAGCAGCCGCTTGAGGGGGCGAGAGACCCAGTACTTC. Full variable domain (remainder filled in from reference TRBV2 and TRBJ2-5): EPEVTQTPSHQVTQMGQEVILRCVPISNHLYFYWYRQILGQKVEFLVSFYNNEISEKSEIFDDQFSVERPDGSNFTLKIRSTKLEDSAMYFCASSRLRGRETQYFGPGTRLLVL.

This clone has just one count. The V and J genes are TRBV28 and TRBJ2-7; D is perhaps TRBD2 (5 bases). Germline V gene data show CDR1 as MDHEN and CDR2 as SYDVKM. The CDR3 covers 15 residues. The V end was cut by 2 bases, the J end by 3 bases, with 14 bases between. The CDR3 protein is CASSLRLALIYEQYF. Written as DNA, the CDR3 is TGTGCCAGCAGTTTAAGGCTAGCCCTGATCTACGAGCAGTACTTC.